Included here is one T cell receptor (beta chain) sequence, with context. Only in-frame clones appear in the TCRdb table, and some are missing; sequencing was by immunoSEQ multiplex PCR. The sample shows 85,000 to 100,000 clones, around 90% of them seen only once. The sample originates from a study of T cells after somatic rescue of genetic block. This CDR3 comprises 15 residues. V lost 2 bases to trimming and J lost 8 bases, with 16 bases between them. Germline-derived CDR1 and CDR2 are SGHKS and YYEKEE (reference sequence). This chain connects TRBV5-5 to TRBJ1-4; D is undetermined. This TCR came from a woman in her late teens or twenties. The source material was peripheral blood mononuclear cells (PBMCs). The CDR3 spells CASSFFSAGMEKLFF. DNA of the CDR3: TGTGCCAGCAGCTTTTTCTCCGCCGGGATGGAAAAACTGTTTTTT.